This T cell receptor beta chain was identified during a study of blood T cell repertoires in COVID-19. Assay used: immunoSEQ multiplex PCR; TCRdb lists only in-frame clones, some missing. The table lists 250,000 to 300,000 clones, about nine tenths of them singletons. Germline-derived CDR1 and CDR2 are MNHEY and SMNVEV (reference sequence). V shed 2 bases and J shed 6 bases, with 8 bases lying between them. The CDR3 extends over 13 amino acids. Assignment of participants to cohorts was predicated upon participant-reported clinical history. The chain joins TRBV27 to TRBJ2-1; D gene ambiguous. This receptor was taken from a woman under 40 who had recovered from COVID-19. Material: PBMCs or T cells enriched from blood (not recorded which). In nucleotides, the CDR3 is TGTGCCAGCAGTTTAGCCATACTCAATGAGCAGTTCTTC. Protein product: CASSLAILNEQFF.